The entry that follows covers one T cell receptor beta chain sequence. What it recognizes is unknown. Using immunoSEQ multiplex PCR, the repertoire was profiled, and TCRdb retains in-frame clones only, with some absent. The data show 85,000 to 90,000 clones, with 91% seen just once and 0.3% to 0.45% held by the top ten. Trimming took 2 bases from V and 2 from J, leaving 10 bases between them. The CDR3 spans 16 residues. From germline, CDR1 is SEHNR and CDR2 FQNEAQ (reference sequence). These data are taken from a study of graft-versus-host responses after intestinal transplantation. Study-level background: All of the recipients had induction that used anti-thymocyte globulin, then tacrolimus and steroids for approximately 3 years.

This sample comprised unstimulated CD4+ T cells sorted from spleen or lymph node cells, obtained before transplant. This TCR derives from a human donor who was the organ donor for an intestinal transplant. The gene calls are TRBV7-9 and TRBJ2-6, with D possibly TRBD1 on 5 matching bases. The CDR3 loop is CASSLSTGTGANVLTF. The CDR3 nucleotides read TGTGCCAGCAGCTTATCCACAGGAACTGGGGCCAACGTCCTGACTTTC.